Below are 16 T cell receptor beta chains sequenced from a single sample in a study of blood T cell repertoires in COVID-19. Libraries were prepared by immunoSEQ multiplex PCR; TCRdb keeps only in-frame clonotypes and omits some of them. This table holds under 200,000 clones, 82% found once. Specimen: PBMCs or T cells enriched from blood (not recorded which). The origin of the receptors is a man aged 55 to 69 who had recovered from COVID-19.

The rearrangement joins TRBV7-2 to TRBJ1-2, with 9 bases aligning to TRBD1. Trimming removed 5 bases from V and 3 bases from J; junction bases left unmatched: 13. Per the germline V gene, CDR1 is SGHTA and CDR2 is FQGNSA. This CDR3 region has 17 residues. The CDR3 sequence is CASSPRSGTGQDYGYTF. The CDR3 bases are TGTGCCAGCAGCCCTAGGTCCGGGACAGGGCAGGACTATGGCTACACCTTC.

This chain uses TRBV7-3 with TRBJ2-2; 8 nucleotides agree with TRBD2. This CDR3 region has 15 residues. Germline CDR1 reads SGHTA; CDR2 reads FQGTGA. After removal of 10 bases from V and 4 bases from J, the junction contained 11 bases not matched to a gene. The CDR3 DNA reads as TGTGCCACTACGAAGGTCCGGGGGGGCACCGGGGAGCTGTTTTTT. Protein product: CATTKVRGGTGELFF.

This clone was observed once. V is TRBV27 and J is TRBJ2-7, with D possibly being TRBD2 (6 bases). Trimming removed 2 bases at V and 5 bases at J, with 16 bases between. CDR1 and CDR2 from the germline V gene are MNHEY and SMNVEV (reference sequence). This CDR3 has 15 amino acids. The CDR3 nucleotides are TGTGCCAGCAGTTTAGCGATTGGGGGGTTTAACGAGCAGTACTTC. Translated: CASSLAIGGFNEQYF.

This chain connects TRBV3-1 (or the pseudogene TRBV3-2) to TRBJ2-5; TRBD1 aligns across 9 bases. CDR1 is LGHDT and CDR2 is YNNKEL in the germline V gene (reference sequence). The CDR3 is 15 amino acids. V lost 2 bases to trimming and J lost 9 bases; unmatched junction nucleotides: 10. The CDR3: CASSQLPTGGMAQYF. The CDR3 DNA is TGTGCCAGCAGCCAATTGCCAACAGGGGGCATGGCCCAGTACTTC.

The J gene is TRBJ1-3, the V gene TRBV5-4; D possibly corresponds to TRBD1 (5 bases). CDR3 size: 16 residues. V lost 2 bases, J lost 8 bases, and 20 bases lay in between. Germline V gene data show CDR1 as SGHNT and CDR2 as YYREEE (reference sequence). The chain's CDR3 is CASSLGTDYPEDTIYF. CDR3 DNA sequence: TGTGCCAGCAGCTTAGGGACGGACTATCCTGAGGACACCATATATTTT.

The count of this clone is one. This chain uses TRBV6-5 with TRBJ1-3; a possible D gene is TRBD1 (5 bases). The germline gives CDR1 MNHEY, CDR2 SVGAGI. Deletions cut 3 bases from V and 0 bases from J, with 9 bases between. This CDR3 is 15 amino acids long. CDR3 bases: TGTGCCAGCAGTTATGGACAAGGCTCTGGAAACACCATATATTTT. Its translation is CASSYGQGSGNTIYF.

In this sample, this clone turned up once. DNA for the CDR3: TGTGCCAGCAGCTTAGTCTTGCAGCTTTGGAGAGATACGCAGTATTTT. It specifies CASSLVLQLWRDTQYF. This sequence joins TRBV7-2 and TRBJ2-3; no reliable D call. Trimming removed 1 base from V and 5 bases from J, with 16 bases in between. There are 16 residues in the CDR3. Germline V gene data show CDR1 as SGHTA and CDR2 as FQGNSA.

This clone has a count of ten or more. The V gene is TRBV7-2, the J gene TRBJ2-7, with TRBD1 as a possible D gene (6 bases). This CDR3 has 14 amino acids. Deletions cut 2 bases from V and 4 bases from J, with 12 bases between. The germline V gene encodes CDR1 SGHTA and CDR2 FQGNSA. The CDR3, as DNA: TGTGCCAGCAGCTTAATCCCAGGGACATACGAGCAGTACTTC. As protein: CASSLIPGTYEQYF.

The chain links TRBV28 to TRBJ1-3; D not certain. Per germline, CDR1 MDHEN and CDR2 SYDVKM. This CDR3 is built from 14 residues. Trimming took off 3 bases at V and 2 bases at J, with 8 bases between the two ends. The CDR3 loop is CASSFGTTGNTIYF. The CDR3 DNA reads as TGTGCCAGCAGTTTCGGAACTACTGGAAACACCATATATTTT.

This chain uses TRBV5-1 with TRBJ1-1, with D hard to call. This CDR3 has 13 amino acids. Trimming removed 2 bases from V and 1 base from J, with 6 bases in between. Germline V gene sequence: CDR1 SGHRS, CDR2 YFSETQ. The CDR3 sequence: CASSFDKNTEAFF. CDR3 coding DNA: TGCGCCAGCAGCTTTGACAAGAACACTGAAGCTTTCTTT.

The J gene is TRBJ2-5, the V gene TRBV24-1; 7 nucleotides match TRBD1. This CDR3 has 15 residues. Trimming took 4 bases from V and 5 from J; bases not matched to a gene: 9. CDR1 is KGHDR and CDR2 is SFDVKD in the germline V gene. The CDR3 coding sequence is TGTGCCACCAGTGACCCCGACAGGGTGGGGGAGACCCAGTACTTC. This gives the protein CATSDPDRVGETQYF.

This chain uses TRBV9 with TRBJ2-2, with 10 positions matching TRBD1. CDR1 and CDR2 (germline): SGDLS, YYNGEE. V was pared by 4 bases and J by 5 bases, with 8 bases of the junction left unmatched. The CDR3 consists of 16 residues. CDR3 in amino acids: CASSPRQGAGTGELFF. The CDR3 nucleotides read TGTGCCAGCAGCCCGCGACAGGGGGCGGGTACCGGGGAGCTGTTTTTT. Variable domain in full (rest from reference TRBV9 and TRBJ2-2): DSGVTQTPKHLITATGQRVTLRCSPRSGDLSVYWYQQSLDQGLQFLIQYYNGEERAKGNILERFSAQQFPDLHSELNLSSLELGDSALYFCASSPRQGAGTGELFFGEGSRLTVL.

The J gene is TRBJ1-2, the V gene TRBV27; 7 bases align to TRBD1. The V segment lost 3 bases and the J segment 4 bases; nucleotides outside the gene matches: 5. CDR1 is MNHEY and CDR2 is SMNVEV in the germline V gene (reference sequence). The CDR3 is 14 residues long. The CDR3 DNA follows: TGTGCCAGCAGTTTTTCACAGGGGATCTATGGCTACACCTTC. Translated: CASSFSQGIYGYTF.

The chain has TRBV7-9 and TRBJ1-2; D remains ambiguous. In germline, CDR1 is SEHNR, CDR2 FQNEAQ (reference sequence). The CDR3 consists of 13 residues. Between the trimmed V and J ends, which lost 3 bases and 4 bases, there was a span of 9 bases. The CDR3 is CASSFQRVYGYTF. CDR3 bases: TGTGCCAGCAGCTTCCAAAGAGTCTATGGCTACACCTTC.

The chain's CDR3 is CASKNTSGNTIYF. The CDR3 nucleotides read TGTGCCAGCAAGAACACCTCTGGAAACACCATATATTTT. The chain carries TRBV21-1 and TRBJ1-3; TRBD1 is the table's D call and was not checked against the DNA. TRBV21-1 is shown as a pseudogene. This CDR3 region has 13 residues.

The chain joins TRBV29-1 to TRBJ2-7; 15 nucleotides agree with TRBD2. V shed 1 base and J 0 bases; nucleotides not matched to a gene: 7. The germline V gene has CDR1 SQVTM and CDR2 ANQGSEA. The CDR3 consists of 18 residues. CDR3 in DNA: TGCAGCGTTGAAGGCTCCGGGACTAGCGGGAGGAGCTCCTACGAGCAGTACTTC. Its translation is CSVEGSGTSGRSSYEQYF.